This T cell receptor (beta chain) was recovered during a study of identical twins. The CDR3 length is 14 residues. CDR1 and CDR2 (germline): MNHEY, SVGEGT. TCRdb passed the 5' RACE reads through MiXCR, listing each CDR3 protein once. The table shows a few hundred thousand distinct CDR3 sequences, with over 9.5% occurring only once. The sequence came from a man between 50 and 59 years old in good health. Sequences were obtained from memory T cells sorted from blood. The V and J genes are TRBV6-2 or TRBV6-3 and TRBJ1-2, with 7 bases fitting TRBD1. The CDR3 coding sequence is TGTGATAGAAGGGGGCGTTCCCCCAACTATGGCTACACCTTC. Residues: CDRRGRSPNYGYTF.